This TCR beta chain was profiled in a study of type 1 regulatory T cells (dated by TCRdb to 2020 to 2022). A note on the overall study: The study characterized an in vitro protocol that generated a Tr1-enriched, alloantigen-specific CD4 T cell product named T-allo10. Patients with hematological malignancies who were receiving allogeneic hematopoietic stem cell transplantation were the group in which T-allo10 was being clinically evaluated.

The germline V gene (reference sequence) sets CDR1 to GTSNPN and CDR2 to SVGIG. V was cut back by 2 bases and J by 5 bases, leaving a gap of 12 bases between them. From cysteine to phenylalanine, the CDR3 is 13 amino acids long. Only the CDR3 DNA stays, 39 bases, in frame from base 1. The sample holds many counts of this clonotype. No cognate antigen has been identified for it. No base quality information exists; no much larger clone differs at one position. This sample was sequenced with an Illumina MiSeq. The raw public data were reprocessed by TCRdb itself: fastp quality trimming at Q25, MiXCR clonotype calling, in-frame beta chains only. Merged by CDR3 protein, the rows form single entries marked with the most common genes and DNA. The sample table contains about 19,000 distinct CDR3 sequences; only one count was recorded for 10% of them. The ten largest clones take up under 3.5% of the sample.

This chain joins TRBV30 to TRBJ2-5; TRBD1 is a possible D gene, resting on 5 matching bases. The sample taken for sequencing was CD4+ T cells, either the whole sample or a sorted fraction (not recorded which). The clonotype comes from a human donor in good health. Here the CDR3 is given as CAWSKGYRETQYF. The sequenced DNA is TGTGCCTGGAGTAAGGGGTACAGGGAGACCCAGTACTTC.